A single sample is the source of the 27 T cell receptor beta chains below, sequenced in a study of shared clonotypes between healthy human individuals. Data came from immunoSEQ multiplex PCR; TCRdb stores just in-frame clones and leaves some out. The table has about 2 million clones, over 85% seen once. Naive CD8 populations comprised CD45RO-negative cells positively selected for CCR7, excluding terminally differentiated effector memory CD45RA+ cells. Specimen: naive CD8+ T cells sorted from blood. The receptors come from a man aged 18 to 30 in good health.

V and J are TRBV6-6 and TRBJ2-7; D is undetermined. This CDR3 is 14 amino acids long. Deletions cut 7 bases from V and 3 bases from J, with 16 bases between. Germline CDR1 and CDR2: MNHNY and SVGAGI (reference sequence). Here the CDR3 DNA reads TGTGCCAGCACCAACCCGGCGGCTCTCTACGAGCAGTACTTC. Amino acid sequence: CASTNPAALYEQYF.

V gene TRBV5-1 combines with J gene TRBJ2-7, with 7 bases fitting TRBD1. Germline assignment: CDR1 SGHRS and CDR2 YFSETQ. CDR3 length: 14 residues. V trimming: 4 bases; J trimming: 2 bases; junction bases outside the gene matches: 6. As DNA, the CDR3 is TGCGCCAGCAGCGCCCGGGACAGTACCTACGAGCAGTACTTC. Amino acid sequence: CASSARDSTYEQYF.

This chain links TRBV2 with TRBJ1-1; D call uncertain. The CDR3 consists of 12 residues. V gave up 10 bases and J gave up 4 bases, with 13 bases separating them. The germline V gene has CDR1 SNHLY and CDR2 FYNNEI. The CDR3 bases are TGTGCCAACAACCGGGTCAGCACTGAAGCTTTCTTT. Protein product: CANNRVSTEAFF.

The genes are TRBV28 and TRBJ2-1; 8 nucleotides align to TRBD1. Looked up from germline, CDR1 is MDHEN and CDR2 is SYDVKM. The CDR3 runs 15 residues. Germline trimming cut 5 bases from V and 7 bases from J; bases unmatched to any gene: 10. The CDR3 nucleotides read TGTGCCAGCAGTCCCCCGACAGGGGAACCTAATGAGCAGTTCTTC. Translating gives CASSPPTGEPNEQFF.

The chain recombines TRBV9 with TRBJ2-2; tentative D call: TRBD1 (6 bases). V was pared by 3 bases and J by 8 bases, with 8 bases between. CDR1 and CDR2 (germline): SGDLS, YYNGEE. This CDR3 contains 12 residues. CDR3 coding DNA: TGTGCCAGCAGCGGAGACAGGGGGGAGCTGTTTTTT. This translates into CASSGDRGELFF.

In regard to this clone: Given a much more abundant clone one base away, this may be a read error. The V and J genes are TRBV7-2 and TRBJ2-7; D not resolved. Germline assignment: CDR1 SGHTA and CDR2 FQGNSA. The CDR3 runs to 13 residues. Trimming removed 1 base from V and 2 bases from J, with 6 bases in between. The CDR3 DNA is TGTGCCAGCAGCTTAGACCCCCCCTACGAGCAGTACTTC. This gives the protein CASSLDPPYEQYF.

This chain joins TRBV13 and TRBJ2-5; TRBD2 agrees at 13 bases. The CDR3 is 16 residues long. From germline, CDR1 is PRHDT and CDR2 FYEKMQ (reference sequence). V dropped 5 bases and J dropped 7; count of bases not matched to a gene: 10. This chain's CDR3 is CASSLKTSGGQGTQYF. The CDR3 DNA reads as TGTGCCAGCAGCCTGAAGACTAGCGGGGGGCAGGGGACCCAGTACTTC.

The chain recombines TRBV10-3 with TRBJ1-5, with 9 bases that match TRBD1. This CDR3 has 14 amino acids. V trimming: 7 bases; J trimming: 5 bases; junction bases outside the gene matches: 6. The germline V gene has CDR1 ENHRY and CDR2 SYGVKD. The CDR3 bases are TGTGCCATCACCGCTGACAGGGGGGATCAGCCCCAGCATTTT. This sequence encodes CAITADRGDQPQHF.

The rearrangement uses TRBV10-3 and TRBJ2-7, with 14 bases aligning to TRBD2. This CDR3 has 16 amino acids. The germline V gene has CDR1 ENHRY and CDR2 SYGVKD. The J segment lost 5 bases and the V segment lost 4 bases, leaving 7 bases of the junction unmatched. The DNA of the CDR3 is TGTGCCATCAGTGGACTAGCGGGGGGGAAGGTTCACGAGCAGTACTTC. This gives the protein CAISGLAGGKVHEQYF.

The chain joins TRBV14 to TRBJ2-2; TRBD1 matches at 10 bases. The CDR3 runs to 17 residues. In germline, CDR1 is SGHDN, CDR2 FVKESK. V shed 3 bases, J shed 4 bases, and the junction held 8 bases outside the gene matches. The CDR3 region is CASSHSGTGVFTGELFF. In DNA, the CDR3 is TGTGCCAGCAGCCACTCCGGGACAGGGGTTTTCACCGGGGAGCTGTTTTTT.

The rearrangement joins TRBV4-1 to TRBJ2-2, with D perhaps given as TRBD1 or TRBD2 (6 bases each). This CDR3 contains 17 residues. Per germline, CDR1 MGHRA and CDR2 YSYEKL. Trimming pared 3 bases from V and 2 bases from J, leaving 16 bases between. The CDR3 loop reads CASSHPPEGGNTGELFF. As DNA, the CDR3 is TGCGCCAGCAGCCATCCCCCCGAGGGGGGTAACACCGGGGAGCTGTTTTTT.

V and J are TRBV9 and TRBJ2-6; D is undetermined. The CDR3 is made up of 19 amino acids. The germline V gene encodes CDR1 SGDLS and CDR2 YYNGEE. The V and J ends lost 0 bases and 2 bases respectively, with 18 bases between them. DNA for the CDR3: TGTGCCAGCAGCGTAGCTTGGCCCTCAGAAACTACTGGGGCCAACGTCCTGACTTTC. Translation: CASSVAWPSETTGANVLTF.

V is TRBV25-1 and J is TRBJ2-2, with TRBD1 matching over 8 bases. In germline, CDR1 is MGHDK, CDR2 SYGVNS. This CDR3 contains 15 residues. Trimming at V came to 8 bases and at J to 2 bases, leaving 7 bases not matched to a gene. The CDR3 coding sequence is TGTGCCAGCGGCAAGGACAGGGCAAACACCGGGGAGCTGTTTTTT. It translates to CASGKDRANTGELFF.

CDR3 amino acids: CASKPSYEQYF. The CDR3 DNA sequence: TGTGCCTCAAAACCCAGCTACGAGCAGTACTTC. The chain uses TRBV2 and TRBJ2-7; D is undetermined. Deletions cut 11 bases from V and 3 bases from J, with 11 bases between. Germline lookup yields CDR1 SNHLY and CDR2 FYNNEI. CDR3 length: 11 amino acids.

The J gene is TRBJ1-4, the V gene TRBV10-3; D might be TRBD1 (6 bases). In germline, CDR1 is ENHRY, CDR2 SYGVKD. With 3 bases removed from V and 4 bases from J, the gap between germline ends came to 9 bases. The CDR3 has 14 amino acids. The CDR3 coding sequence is TGTGCCATCAGTGAAGGGGGGTATAATGAAAAACTGTTTTTT. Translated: CAISEGGYNEKLFF.

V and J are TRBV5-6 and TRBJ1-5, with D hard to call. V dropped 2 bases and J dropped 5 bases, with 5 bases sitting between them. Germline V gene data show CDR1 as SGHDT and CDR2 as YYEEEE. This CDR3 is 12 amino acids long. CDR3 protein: CASSFLDQPQHF. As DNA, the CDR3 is TGTGCCAGCAGCTTTTTGGATCAGCCCCAGCATTTT.

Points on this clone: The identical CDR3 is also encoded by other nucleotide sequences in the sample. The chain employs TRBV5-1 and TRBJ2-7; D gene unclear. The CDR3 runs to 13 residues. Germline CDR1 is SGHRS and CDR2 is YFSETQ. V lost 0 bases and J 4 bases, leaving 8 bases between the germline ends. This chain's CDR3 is CASSLAATYEQYF. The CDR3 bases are TGCGCCAGCAGCTTGGCCGCGACGTACGAGCAGTACTTC.

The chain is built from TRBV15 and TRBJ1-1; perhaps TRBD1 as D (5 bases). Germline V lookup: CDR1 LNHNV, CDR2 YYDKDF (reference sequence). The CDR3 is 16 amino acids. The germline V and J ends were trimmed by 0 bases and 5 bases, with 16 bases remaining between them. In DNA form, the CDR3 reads TGTGCCACCAGCAGAGAGAATGAGGGGCGAGGGACTGAAGCTTTCTTT. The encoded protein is CATSRENEGRGTEAFF.

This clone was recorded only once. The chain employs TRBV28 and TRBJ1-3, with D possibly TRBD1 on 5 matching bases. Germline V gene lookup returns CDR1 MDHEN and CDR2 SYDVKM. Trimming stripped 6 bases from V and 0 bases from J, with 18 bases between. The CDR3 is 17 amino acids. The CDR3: CASSRHRDEISGNTIYF. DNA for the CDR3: TGTGCCAGCAGCCGCCACCGGGACGAAATCTCTGGAAACACCATATATTTT. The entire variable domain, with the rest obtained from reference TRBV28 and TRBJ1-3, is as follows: DVKVTQSSRYLVKRTGEKVFLECVQDMDHENMFWYRQDPGLGLRLIYFSYDVKMKEKGDIPEGYSVSREKKERFSLILESASTNQTSMYLCASSRHRDEISGNTIYFGEGSWLTVV.

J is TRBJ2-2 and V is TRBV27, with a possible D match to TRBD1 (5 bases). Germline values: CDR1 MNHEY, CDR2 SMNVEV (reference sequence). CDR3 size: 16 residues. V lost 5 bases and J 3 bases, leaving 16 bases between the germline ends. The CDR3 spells CASSQRSPGYTGELFF. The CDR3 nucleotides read TGTGCCAGCAGTCAACGATCCCCAGGGTACACCGGGGAGCTGTTTTTT.

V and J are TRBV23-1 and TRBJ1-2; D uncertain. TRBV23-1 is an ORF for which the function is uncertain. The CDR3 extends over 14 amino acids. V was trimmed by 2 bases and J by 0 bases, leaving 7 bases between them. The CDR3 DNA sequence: TGCGCCAGCAGTCAAGCGGTAACTAACTATGGCTACACCTTC. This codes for CASSQAVTNYGYTF.

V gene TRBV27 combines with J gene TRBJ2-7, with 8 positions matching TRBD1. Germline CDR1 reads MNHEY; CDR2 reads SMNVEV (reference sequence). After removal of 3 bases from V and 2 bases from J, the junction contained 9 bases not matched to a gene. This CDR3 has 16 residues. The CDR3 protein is CASSFLDRGSPYEQYF. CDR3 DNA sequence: TGTGCCAGCAGTTTTCTCGACAGGGGTTCACCCTACGAGCAGTACTTC.

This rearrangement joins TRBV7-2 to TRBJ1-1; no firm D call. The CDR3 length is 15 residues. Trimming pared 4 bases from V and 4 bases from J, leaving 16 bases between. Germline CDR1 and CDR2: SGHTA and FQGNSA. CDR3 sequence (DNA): TGTGCCAGCAGCTCCCTTATTGGTAGTTTCACTGAAGCTTTCTTT. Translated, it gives CASSSLIGSFTEAFF.

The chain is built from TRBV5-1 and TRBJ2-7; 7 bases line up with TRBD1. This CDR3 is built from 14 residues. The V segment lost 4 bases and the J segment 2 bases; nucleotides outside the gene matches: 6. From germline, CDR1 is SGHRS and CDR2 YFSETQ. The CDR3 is CASSVTGLPYEQYF. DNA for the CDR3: TGCGCCAGCAGCGTGACAGGGTTACCCTACGAGCAGTACTTC.

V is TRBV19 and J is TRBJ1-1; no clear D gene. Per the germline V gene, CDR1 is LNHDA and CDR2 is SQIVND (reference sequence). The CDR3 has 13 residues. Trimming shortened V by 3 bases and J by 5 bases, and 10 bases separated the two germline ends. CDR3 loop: CASSMDAETEAFF. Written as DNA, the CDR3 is TGTGCCAGTAGTATGGATGCGGAAACTGAAGCTTTCTTT. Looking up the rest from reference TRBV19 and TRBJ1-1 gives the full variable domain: DGGITQSPKYLFRKEGQNVTLSCEQNLNHDAMYWYRQDPGQGLRLIYYSQIVNDFQKGDIAEGYSVSREKKESFPLTVTSAQKNPTAFYLCASSMDAETEAFFGQGTRLTVV.

CDR3 coding DNA: TGCGCCAGCAGCCAAGATGGCCTTGGGACGGTTCTTCATGAAAAACTGTTTTTT. It specifies CASSQDGLGTVLHEKLFF. This chain connects TRBV4-3 to TRBJ1-4, with D possibly TRBD1 on 5 matching bases. CDR1 and CDR2 from the germline V gene are LGHNA and YSLEER. Trimming shortened V by 0 bases and J by 6 bases, and 20 bases separated the two germline ends. The CDR3 spans 18 residues.

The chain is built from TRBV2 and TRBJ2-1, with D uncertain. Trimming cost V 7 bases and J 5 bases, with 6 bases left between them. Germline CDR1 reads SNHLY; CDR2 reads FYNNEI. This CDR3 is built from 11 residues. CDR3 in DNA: TGTGCCAGCATCACGGACAATGAGCAGTTCTTC. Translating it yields CASITDNEQFF. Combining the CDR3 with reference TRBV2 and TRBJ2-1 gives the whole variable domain EPEVTQTPSHQVTQMGQEVILRCVPISNHLYFYWYRQILGQKVEFLVSFYNNEISEKSEIFDDQFSVERPDGSNFTLKIRSTKLEDSAMYFCASITDNEQFFGPGTRLTVL.